This T cell receptor (beta chain) stems from a study of blood T cell repertoires in COVID-19. Turning to the study itself: Italy, Spain and the United States were the sources of the convalescent and acute COVID-19 samples.

In germline, CDR1 is SGHVS, CDR2 FNYEAQ. CDR3 length: 15 amino acids. J lost 3 bases, V lost 5 bases, and 4 bases had no gene match. Original data processing: Nucleated cell counts were estimated from reference gene primer amplification. This table comes from immunoSEQ multiplex PCR, and its TCRdb copy is limited to in-frame clones, with some not included. From that table come the V and J calls and clone size; the DNA was used to work out D and trimming. The top ten clones hold about 2.1% of a sample with about 180,000 clones, roughly nine tenths of them seen once. This chain links TRBV7-6 with TRBJ2-1; 10 bases are shared with TRBD1. The clonotype was recovered from a man younger than 30 who had recovered from COVID-19. The sample comprised peripheral blood. The CDR3 DNA follows: TGTGCCAGCAGCCTCGGGACAGGGGACTACAATGAGCAGTTCTTC. Residues: CASSLGTGDYNEQFF.